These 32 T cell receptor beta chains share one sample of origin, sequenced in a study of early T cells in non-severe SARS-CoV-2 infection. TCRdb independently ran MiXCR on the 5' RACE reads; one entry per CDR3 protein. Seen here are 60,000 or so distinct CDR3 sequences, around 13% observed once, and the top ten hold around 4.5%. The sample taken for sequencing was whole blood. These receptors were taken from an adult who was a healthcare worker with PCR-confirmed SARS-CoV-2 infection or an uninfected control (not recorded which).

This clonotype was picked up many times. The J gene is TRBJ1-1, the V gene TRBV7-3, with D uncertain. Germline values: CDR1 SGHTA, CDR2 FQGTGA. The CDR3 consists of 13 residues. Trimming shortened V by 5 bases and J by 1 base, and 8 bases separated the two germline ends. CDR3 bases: TGTGCCAGCAGCGAGGGAGCGAACACTGAAGCTTTCTTT. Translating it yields CASSEGANTEAFF.

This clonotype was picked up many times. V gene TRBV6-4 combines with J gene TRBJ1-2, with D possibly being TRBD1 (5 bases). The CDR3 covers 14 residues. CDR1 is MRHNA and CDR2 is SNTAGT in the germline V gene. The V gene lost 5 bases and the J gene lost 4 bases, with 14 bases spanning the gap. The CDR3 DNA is TGTGCCAGCAGTCCGACAGCAGCAAGCTATGGCTACACCTTC. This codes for CASSPTAASYGYTF.

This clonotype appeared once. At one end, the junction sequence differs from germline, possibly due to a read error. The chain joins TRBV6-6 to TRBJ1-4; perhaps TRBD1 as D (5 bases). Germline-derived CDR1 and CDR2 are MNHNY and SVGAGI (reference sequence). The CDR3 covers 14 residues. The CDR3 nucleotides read TGTACCAGCAGGCCGACAGCGGGGCAAGAAAAACTGTTTTTT. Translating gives CTSRPTAGQEKLFF.

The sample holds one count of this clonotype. The CDR3 loop is CSVEWGANPEDTQYF. The CDR3 region has the DNA TGCAGCGTTGAGTGGGGGGCCAACCCGGAGGATACGCAGTATTTT. The rearrangement links TRBV29-1 to TRBJ2-3; D may correspond to TRBD1 or TRBD2 (6 bases each). There are 15 residues in the CDR3. From germline, CDR1 is SQVTM and CDR2 ANQGSEA. V lost 3 bases, J lost 6 bases, and 19 bases lay in between.

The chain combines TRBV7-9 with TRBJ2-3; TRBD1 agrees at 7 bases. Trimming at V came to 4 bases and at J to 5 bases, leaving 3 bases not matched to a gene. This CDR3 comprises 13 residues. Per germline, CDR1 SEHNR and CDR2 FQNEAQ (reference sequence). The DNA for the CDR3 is TGTGCCAGCAGCTCAACAGGGGTAGATACGCAGTATTTT. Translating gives CASSSTGVDTQYF.

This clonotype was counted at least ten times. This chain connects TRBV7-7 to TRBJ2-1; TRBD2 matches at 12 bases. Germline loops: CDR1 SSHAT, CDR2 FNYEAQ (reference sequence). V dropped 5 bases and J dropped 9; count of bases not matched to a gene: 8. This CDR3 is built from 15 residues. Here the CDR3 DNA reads TGTGCCAGCAGCGTGTCTAGCGGGGGGGATCTTGAGCAGTTCTTC. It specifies CASSVSSGGDLEQFF.

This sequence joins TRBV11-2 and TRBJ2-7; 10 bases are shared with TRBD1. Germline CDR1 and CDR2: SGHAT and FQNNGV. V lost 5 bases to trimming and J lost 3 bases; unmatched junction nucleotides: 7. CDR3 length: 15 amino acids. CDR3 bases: TGTGCCAGCAGCCTGGGACAGGGGCGCGTCTACGAGCAGTACTTC. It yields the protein CASSLGQGRVYEQYF. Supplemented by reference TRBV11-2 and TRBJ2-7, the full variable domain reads EAGVAQSPRYKIIEKRQSVAFWCNPISGHATLYWYQQILGQGPKLLIQFQNNGVVDDSQLPKDRFSAERLKGVDSTLKIQPAKLEDSAVYLCASSLGQGRVYEQYFGPGTRLTVT.

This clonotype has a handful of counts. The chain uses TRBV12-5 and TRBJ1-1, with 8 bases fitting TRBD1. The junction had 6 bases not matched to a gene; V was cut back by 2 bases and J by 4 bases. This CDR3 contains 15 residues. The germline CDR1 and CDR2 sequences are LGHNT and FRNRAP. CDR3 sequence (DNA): TGTGCTAGTGGTTTGTGGCTCACAGGGGGCACTGAAGCTTTCTTT. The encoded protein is CASGLWLTGGTEAFF.

CDR3 sequence reads: CASSVEVAGLLQYF. CDR3 sequence (DNA): TGTGCCAGCAGCGTAGAAGTGGCGGGACTCTTGCAGTATTTT. The V and J genes are TRBV9 and TRBJ2-3, with D perhaps matching TRBD2 (6 bases). Trimming cost V 0 bases and J 11 bases, with 16 bases left between them. The CDR3 has 14 residues. Germline V lookup: CDR1 SGDLS, CDR2 YYNGEE.

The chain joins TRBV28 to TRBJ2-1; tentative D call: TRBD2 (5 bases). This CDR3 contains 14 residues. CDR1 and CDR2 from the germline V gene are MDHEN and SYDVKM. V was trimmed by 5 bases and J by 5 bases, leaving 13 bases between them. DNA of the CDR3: TGTGCCAGCAGTCCCAGCGGAATCGACAATGAGCAGTTCTTC. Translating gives CASSPSGIDNEQFF.

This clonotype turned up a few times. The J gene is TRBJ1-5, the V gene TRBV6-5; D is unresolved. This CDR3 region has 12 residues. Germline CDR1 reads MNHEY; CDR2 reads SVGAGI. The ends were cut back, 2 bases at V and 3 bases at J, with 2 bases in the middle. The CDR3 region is CASSYINQPQHF. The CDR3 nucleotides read TGTGCCAGCAGTTACATCAATCAGCCCCAGCATTTT.

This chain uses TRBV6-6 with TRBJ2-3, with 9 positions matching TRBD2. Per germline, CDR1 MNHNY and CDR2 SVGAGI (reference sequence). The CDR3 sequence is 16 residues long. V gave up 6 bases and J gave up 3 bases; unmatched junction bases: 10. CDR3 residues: CASRVVSGRETDTQYF. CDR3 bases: TGTGCCAGCAGAGTTGTTAGCGGGAGAGAAACAGATACGCAGTATTTT.

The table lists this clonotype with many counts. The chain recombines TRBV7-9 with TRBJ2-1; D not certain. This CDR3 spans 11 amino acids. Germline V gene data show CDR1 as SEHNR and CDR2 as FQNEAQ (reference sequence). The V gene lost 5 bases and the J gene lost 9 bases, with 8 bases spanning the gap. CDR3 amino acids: CASSQASEQFF. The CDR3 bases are TGTGCCAGCAGCCAAGCGTCTGAGCAGTTCTTC.

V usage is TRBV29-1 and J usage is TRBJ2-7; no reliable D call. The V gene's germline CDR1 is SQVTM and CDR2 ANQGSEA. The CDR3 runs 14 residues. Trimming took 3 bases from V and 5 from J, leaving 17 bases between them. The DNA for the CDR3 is TGCAGCGTTGACGGCTACCTAGGGCGCCACGAGCAGTACTTC. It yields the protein CSVDGYLGRHEQYF.

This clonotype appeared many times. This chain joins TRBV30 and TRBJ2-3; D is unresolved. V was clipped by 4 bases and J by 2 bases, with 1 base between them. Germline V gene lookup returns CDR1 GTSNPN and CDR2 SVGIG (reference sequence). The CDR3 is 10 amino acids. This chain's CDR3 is CAWITDTQYF. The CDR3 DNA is TGTGCCTGGATCACAGATACGCAGTATTTT.

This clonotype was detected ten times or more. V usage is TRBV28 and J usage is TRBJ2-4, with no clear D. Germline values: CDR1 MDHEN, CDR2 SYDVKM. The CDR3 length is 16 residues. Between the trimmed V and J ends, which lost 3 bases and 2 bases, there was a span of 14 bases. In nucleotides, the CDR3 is TGTGCCAGCAGTTTGGCCCTGGATTGGCCCAAAAACATTCAGTACTTC. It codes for CASSLALDWPKNIQYF.

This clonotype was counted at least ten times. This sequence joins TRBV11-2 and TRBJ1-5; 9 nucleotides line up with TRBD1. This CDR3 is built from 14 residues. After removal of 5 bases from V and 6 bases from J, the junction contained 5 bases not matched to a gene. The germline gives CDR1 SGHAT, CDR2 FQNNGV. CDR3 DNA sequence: TGTGCCAGCAGCCCCGGACAGGGGTTTCAGCCCCAGCATTTT. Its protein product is CASSPGQGFQPQHF.

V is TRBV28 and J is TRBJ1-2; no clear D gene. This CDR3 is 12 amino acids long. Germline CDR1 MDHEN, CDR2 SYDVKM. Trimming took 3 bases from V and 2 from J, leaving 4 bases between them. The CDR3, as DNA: TGTGCCAGCAGTTTCGACAACTATGGCTACACCTTC. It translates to CASSFDNYGYTF.

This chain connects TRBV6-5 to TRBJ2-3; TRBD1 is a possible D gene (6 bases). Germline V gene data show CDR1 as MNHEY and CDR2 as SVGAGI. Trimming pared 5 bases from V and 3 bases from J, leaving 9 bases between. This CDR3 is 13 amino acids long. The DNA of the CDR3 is TGTGCCAGCAGTAACAGGGAAACAGATACGCAGTATTTT. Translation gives CASSNRETDTQYF.

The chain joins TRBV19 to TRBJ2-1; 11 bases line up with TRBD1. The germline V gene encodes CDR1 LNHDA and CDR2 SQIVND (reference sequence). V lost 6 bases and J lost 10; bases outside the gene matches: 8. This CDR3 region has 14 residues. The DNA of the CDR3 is TGTGCCAGTAGCGGGACAGGGGGTCTCGCGGAGCAGTTCTTC. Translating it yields CASSGTGGLAEQFF.

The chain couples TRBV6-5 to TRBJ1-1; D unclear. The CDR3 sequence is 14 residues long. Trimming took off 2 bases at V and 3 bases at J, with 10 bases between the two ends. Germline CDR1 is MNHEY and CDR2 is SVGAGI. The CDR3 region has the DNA TGTGCCAGCAGTTACGGGGATCGGGACACTGAAGCTTTCTTT. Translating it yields CASSYGDRDTEAFF.

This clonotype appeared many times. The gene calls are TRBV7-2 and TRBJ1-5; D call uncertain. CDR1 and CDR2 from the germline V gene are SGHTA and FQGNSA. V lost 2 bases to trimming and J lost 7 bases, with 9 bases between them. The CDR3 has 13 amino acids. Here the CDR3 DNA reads TGTGCCAGCAGCTTACCGGGGAACCAGCCCCAGCATTTT. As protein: CASSLPGNQPQHF.

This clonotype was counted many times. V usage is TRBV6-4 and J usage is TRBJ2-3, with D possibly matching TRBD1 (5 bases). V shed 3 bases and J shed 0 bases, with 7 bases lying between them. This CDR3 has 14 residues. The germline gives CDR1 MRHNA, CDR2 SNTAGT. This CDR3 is CASSETGSTDTQYF. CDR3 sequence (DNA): TGTGCCAGCAGTGAAACAGGTAGCACAGATACGCAGTATTTT.

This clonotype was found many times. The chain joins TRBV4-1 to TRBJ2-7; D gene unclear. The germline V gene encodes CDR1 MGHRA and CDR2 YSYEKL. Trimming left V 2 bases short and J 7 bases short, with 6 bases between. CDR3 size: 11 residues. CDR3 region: CASSQFEEQYF. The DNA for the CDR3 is TGCGCCAGCAGCCAATTTGAAGAGCAGTACTTC.

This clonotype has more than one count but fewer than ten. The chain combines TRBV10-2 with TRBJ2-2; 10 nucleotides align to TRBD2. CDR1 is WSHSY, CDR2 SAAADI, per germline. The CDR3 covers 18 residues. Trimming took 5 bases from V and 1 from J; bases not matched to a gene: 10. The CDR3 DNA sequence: TGCGCCAGCAGTCCCACTACGACTAGCGGGCGGAACACCGGGGAGCTGTTTTTT. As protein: CASSPTTTSGRNTGELFF.

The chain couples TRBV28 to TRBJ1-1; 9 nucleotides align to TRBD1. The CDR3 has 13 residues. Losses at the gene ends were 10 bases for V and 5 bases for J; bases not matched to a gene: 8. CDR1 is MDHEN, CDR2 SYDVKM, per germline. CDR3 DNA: TGTGCCATTAGGGGACAGGGATGGACTGAAGCTTTCTTT. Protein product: CAIRGQGWTEAFF.

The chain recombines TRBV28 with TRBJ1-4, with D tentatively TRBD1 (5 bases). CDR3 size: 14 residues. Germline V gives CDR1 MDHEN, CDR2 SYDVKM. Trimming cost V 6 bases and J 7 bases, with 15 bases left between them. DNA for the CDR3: TGTGCCAGCAGGGCCCAAGGAGGGGTTGAAAAACTGTTTTTT. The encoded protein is CASRAQGGVEKLFF.

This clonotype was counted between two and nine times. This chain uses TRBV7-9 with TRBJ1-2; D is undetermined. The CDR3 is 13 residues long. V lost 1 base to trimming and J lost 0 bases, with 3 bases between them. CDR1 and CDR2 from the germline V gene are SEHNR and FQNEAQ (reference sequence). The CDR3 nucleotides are TGTGCCAGCAGCTTAGTTCCTAACTATGGCTACACCTTC. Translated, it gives CASSLVPNYGYTF. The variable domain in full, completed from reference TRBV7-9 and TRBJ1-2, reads DTGVSQNPRHKITKRGQNVTFRCDPISEHNRLYWYRQTLGQGPEFLTYFQNEAQLEKSRLLSDRFSAERPKGSFSTLEIQRTEQGDSAMYLCASSLVPNYGYTFGSGTRLTVV.

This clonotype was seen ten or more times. The DNA for the CDR3 is TGTGCCAGCTCACCAGGGCCCTTAAATTCACCCCTCCACTTT. This translates into CASSPGPLNSPLHF. This chain joins TRBV18 and TRBJ1-6; D unclear. There are 14 residues in the CDR3. Germline V gene sequence: CDR1 KGHSH, CDR2 LQKENI. V dropped 2 bases and J dropped 7 bases, with 9 bases sitting between them.

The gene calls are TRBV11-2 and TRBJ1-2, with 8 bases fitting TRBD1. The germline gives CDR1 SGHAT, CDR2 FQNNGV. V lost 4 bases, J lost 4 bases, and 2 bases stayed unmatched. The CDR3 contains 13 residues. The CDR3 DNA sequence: TGTGCCAGCAGCTCCGGACAGGGCTATGGCTACACCTTC. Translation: CASSSGQGYGYTF.

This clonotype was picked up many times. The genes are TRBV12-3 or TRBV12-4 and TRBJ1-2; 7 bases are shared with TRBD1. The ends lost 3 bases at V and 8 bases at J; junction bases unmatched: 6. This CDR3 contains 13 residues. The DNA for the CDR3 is TGTGCCAGCAGTTTGAGACAGGGTCAAGGCTACACCTTC. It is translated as CASSLRQGQGYTF.

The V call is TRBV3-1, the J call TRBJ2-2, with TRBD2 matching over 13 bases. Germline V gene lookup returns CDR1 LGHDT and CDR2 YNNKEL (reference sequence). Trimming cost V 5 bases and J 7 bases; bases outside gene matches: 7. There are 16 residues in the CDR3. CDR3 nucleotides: TGTGCCAGCAGCTCCCGGACTAGCGGGAGCGTCGGGGAGCTGTTTTTT. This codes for CASSSRTSGSVGELFF.